The clone carrying this TCR beta chain showed up many times. Its antigen is not known. The CDR3 consists of 17 residues. Germline V lookup: CDR1 SGHTA, CDR2 FQGNSA. Trimming pared 3 bases from V and 5 bases from J, leaving 19 bases between. cDNA molecules, individually, were tagged with unique molecular identifiers. TCRdb reanalysed the 5' RACE reads using MiXCR and keeps one entry per CDR3 protein. This sample has fewer than 80,000 distinct CDR3 sequences, with about 9.4% found just once. The data were obtained in a study of early T cells in non-severe SARS-CoV-2 infection. General study points: The study's VDJdb matching favored anti-spike CD8 responses and missed private and CD4 specificities.

The source is an adult who was a healthcare worker with PCR-confirmed SARS-CoV-2 infection or an uninfected control (not recorded which). Source material: whole blood. The chain carries TRBV7-2 and TRBJ1-4; the D gene is possibly TRBD1 (5 bases). The CDR3 loop is CASSFAPPGAGNEKLFF. Here the CDR3 DNA reads TGTGCCAGCAGCTTTGCTCCTCCCGGGGCCGGGAATGAAAAACTGTTTTTT. The full variable domain, completed using reference TRBV7-2 and TRBJ1-4, is GAGVSQSPSNKVTEKGKDVELRCDPISGHTALYWYRQSLGQGLEFLIYFQGNSAPDKSGLPSDRFSAERTGGSVSTLTIQRTQQEDSAVYLCASSFAPPGAGNEKLFFGSGTQLSVL.